This TCR beta chain was found in a study of T cells after yellow fever vaccination. The CDR3 has 14 amino acids. V was cut by 4 bases and J by 2 bases, with 10 bases left in between. Germline V lookup: CDR1 LGHNA, CDR2 YSLEER. Study-wide results and caveats: Re-detected after boosting: most primary clones, almost 98% of CD4 and under 90% of CD8. Overall, a small share of clonotypes was seen in both CD4 and CD8 compartments.

This clonotype appeared many times. Its target is not known. Making TCR cDNA involved 5'RACE template switching, which added UMIs and a universal primer site. TCRdb re-analysed the 5' RACE reads in MiXCR, keeping a single row per CDR3 protein. The table has more than 350,000 distinct CDR3 sequences, 11% seen once. This chain uses TRBV4-3 with TRBJ2-3; the D gene is possibly TRBD1 (5 bases). Specimen: PBMCs, collected on the day of the first yellow fever vaccination. The TCR was taken from a man between 18 and 29 years old who received the YFV17D yellow fever vaccine. The CDR3 region is CASSPDRFTDTQYF. CDR3 DNA sequence: TGCGCCAGCAGCCCCGACAGATTCACAGATACGCAGTATTTT.